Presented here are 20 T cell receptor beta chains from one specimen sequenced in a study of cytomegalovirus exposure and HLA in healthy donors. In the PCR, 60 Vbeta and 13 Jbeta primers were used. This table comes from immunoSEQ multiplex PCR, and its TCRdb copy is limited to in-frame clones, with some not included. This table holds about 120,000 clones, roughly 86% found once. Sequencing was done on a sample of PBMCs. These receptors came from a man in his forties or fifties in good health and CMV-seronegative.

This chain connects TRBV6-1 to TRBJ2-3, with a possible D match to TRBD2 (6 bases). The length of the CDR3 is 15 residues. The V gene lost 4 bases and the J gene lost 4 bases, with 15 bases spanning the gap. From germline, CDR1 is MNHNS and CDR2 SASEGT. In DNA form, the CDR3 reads TGTGCCAGCAGTGCCCTGGCGGGGCGATCAGATACGCAGTATTTT. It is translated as CASSALAGRSDTQYF.

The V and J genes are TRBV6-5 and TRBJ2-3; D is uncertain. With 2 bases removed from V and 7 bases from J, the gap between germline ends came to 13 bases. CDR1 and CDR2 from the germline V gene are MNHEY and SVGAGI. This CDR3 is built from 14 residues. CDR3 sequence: CASSYLPTSNTQYF. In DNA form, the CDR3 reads TGTGCCAGCAGTTACCTCCCCACGTCTAATACGCAGTATTTT.

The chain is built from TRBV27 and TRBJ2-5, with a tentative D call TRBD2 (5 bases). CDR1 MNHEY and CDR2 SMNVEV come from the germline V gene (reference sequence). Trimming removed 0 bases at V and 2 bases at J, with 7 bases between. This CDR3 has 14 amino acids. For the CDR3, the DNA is TGTGCCAGCAGTTTATCGGACTCGCAAGAGACCCAGTACTTC. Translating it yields CASSLSDSQETQYF.

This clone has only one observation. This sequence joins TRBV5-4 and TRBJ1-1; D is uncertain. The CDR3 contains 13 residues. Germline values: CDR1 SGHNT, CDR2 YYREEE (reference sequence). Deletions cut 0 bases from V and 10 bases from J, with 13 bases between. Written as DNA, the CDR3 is TGTGCCAGCAGCTTGGAGAGGAGGGAGAGAGCTTTCTTT. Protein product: CASSLERRERAFF.

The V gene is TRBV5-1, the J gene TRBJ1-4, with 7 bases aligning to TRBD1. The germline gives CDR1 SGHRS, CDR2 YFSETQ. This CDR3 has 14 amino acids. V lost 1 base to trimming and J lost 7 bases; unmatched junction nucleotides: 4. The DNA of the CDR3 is TGCGCCAGCAGCTTGACCACAGGGGTTGAAAAACTGTTTTTT. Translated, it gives CASSLTTGVEKLFF.

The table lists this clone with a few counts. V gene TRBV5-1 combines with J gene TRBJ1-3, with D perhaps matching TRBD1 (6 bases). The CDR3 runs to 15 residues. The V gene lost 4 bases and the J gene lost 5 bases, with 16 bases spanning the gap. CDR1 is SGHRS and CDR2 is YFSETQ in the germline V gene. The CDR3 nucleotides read TGCGCCAGCAGCGAGTCCGGACAGCAAAGAAACACCATATATTTT. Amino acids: CASSESGQQRNTIYF.

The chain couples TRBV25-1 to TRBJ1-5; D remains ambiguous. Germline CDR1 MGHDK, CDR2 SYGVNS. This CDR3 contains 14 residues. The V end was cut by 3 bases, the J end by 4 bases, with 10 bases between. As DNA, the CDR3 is TGTGCCAGCAGTGATCTCGGGTTAAATCAGCCCCAGCATTTT. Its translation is CASSDLGLNQPQHF.

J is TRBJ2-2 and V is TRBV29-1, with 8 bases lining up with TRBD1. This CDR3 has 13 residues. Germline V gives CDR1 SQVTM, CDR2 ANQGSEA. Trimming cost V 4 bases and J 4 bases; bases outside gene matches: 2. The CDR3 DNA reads TGCAGCGTTGGGACAGGGTTCACCGGGGAGCTGTTTTTT. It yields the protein CSVGTGFTGELFF.

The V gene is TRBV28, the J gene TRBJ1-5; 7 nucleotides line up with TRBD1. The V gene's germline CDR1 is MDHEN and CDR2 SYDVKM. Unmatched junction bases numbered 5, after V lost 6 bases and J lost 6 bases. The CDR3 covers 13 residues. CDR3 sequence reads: CASRRDSIQPQHF. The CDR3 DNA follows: TGTGCCAGCAGGCGGGACAGTATTCAGCCCCAGCATTTT.

CDR3 residues: CSAGRERGYTF. The CDR3 DNA reads as TGCAGTGCGGGGAGGGAGCGGGGCTACACCTTC. This rearrangement joins TRBV20-1 to TRBJ1-2; D is unclear. Trimming took 6 bases from V and 8 from J, leaving 13 bases between them. The germline CDR1 and CDR2 sequences are DFQATT and SNEGSKA (reference sequence). The CDR3 has 11 amino acids.

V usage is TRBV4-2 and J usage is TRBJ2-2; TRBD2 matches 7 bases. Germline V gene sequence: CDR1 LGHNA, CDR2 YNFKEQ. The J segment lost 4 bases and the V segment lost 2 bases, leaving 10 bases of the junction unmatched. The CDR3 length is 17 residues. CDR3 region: CASSQNLAGGGTGELFF. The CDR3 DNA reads TGTGCCAGCAGCCAAAACTTAGCGGGTGGGGGCACCGGGGAGCTGTTTTTT.

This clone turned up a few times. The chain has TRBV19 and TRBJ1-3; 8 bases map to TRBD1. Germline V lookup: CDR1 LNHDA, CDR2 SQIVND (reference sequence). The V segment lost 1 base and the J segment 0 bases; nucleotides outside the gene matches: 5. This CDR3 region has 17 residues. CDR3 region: CASSIAGTGLSGNTIYF. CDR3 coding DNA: TGTGCCAGTAGTATAGCCGGGACAGGACTCTCTGGAAACACCATATATTTT.

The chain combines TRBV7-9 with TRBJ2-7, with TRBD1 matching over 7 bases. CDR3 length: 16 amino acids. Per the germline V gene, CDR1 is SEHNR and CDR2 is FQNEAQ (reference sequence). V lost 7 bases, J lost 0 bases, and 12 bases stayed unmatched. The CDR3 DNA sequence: TGTGCCAGCACTTCCGAGGGGGCGTTTCTCTCCTACGAGCAGTACTTC. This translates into CASTSEGAFLSYEQYF.

CDR3 nucleotide sequence: TGTGCCAGCAGCCGGGACAACAAGAACACTGAAGCTTTCTTT. This sequence encodes CASSRDNKNTEAFF. V gene TRBV5-4 combines with J gene TRBJ1-1; tentatively, D is TRBD1 (6 bases). This CDR3 is built from 14 residues. Looked up from germline, CDR1 is SGHNT and CDR2 is YYREEE (reference sequence). The V and J ends lost 4 bases and 1 base respectively, with 11 bases between them.

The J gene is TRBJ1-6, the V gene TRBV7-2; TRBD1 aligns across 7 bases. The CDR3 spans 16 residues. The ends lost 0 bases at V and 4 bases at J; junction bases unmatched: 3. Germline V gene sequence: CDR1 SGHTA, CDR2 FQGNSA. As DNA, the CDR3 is TGTGCCAGCAGCTTAGCAGCAGGGGGATATAATTCACCCCTCCACTTT. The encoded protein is CASSLAAGGYNSPLHF.

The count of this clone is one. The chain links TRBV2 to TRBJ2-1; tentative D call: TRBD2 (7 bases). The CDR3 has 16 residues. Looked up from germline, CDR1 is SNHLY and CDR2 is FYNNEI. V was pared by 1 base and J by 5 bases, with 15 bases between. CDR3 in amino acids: CASSEGGGRSDNEQFF. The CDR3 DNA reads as TGTGCCAGCAGTGAAGGGGGGGGGCGCTCAGACAATGAGCAGTTCTTC. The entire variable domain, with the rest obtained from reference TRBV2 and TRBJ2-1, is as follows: EPEVTQTPSHQVTQMGQEVILRCVPISNHLYFYWYRQILGQKVEFLVSFYNNEISEKSEIFDDQFSVERPDGSNFTLKIRSTKLEDSAMYFCASSEGGGRSDNEQFFGPGTRLTVL.

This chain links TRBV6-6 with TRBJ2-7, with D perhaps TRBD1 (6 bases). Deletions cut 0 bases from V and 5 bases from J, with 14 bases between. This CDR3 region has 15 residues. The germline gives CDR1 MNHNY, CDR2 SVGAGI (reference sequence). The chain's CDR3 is CASSYSPGTTDEQYF. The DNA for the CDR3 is TGTGCCAGCAGTTACTCACCCGGGACAACCGACGAGCAGTACTTC.

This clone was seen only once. CDR3 protein: CASSIVWTGNSPLHF. The CDR3 coding sequence is TGTGCCAGTAGTATAGTTTGGACGGGGAATTCACCCCTCCACTTT. The chain links TRBV19 to TRBJ1-6; no firm D call. Germline CDR1 and CDR2: LNHDA and SQIVND (reference sequence). Trimming removed 1 base from V and 7 bases from J, with 11 bases in between. The CDR3 loop spans 15 amino acids.

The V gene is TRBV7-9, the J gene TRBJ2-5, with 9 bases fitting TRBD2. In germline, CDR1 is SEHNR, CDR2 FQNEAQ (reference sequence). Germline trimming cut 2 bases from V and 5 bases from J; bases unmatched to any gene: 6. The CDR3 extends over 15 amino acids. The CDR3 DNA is TGTGCCAGCAGCTTACAGCGGGGGGACGTGGAGACCCAGTACTTC. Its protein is CASSLQRGDVETQYF.

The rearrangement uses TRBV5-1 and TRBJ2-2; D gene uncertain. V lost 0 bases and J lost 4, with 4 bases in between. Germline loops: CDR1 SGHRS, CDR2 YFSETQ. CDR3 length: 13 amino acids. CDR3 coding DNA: TGCGCCAGCAGCTTGGTATTCACCGGGGAGCTGTTTTTT. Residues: CASSLVFTGELFF.